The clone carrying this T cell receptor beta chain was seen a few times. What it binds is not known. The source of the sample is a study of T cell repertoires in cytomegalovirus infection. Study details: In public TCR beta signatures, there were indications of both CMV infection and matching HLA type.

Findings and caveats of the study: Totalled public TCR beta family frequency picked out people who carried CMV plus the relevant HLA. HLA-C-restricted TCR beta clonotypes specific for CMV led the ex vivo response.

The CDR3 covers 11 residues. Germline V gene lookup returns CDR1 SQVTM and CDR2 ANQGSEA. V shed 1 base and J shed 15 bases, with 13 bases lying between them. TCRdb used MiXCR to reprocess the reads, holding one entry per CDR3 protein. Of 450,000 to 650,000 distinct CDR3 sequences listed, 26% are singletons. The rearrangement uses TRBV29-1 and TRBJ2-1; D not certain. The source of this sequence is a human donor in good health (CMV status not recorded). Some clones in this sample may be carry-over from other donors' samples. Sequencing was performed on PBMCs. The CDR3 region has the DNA TGCAGCGTTGAAGGTTGGGATAGTCCGTTCTTC. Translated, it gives CSVEGWDSPFF.